The clone carrying this TCR beta chain was detected ten times or more. This sample was included in a study of T cells after yellow fever vaccination. Germline CDR1 is SGHTA and CDR2 is FQGTGA. The CDR3 spans 18 residues. The ends were cut back, 6 bases at V and 0 bases at J, with 20 bases in the middle. One entry per CDR3 protein, called by TCRdb with MiXCR from the 5' RACE reads. The sample carries approximately 250,000 distinct CDR3 sequences, roughly 5.2% recorded once. The chain uses TRBV7-3 and TRBJ2-2; maybe TRBD2 (5 bases). This receptor was identified in a young man who received the YFV17D yellow fever vaccine. The specimen comprised CD4+ T cells sorted from PBMCs, sampled on the day of the yellow fever booster vaccination. CDR3 nucleotide sequence: TGTGCCAGCAGTCTTTCAAATCTCGGGATCTCGAACACCGGGGAGCTGTTTTTT. Its translation is CASSLSNLGISNTGELFF.